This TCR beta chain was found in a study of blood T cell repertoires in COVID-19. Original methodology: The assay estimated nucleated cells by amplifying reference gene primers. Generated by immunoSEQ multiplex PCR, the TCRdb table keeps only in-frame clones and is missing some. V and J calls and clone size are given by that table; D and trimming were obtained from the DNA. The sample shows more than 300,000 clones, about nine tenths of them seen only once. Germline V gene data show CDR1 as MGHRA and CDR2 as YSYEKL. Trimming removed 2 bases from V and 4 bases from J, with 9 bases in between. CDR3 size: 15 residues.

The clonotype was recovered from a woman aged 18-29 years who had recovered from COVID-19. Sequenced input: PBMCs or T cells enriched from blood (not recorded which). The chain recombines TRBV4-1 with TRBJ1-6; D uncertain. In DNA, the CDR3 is TGCGCCAGCAGCCAACTGGGGAGTTATAATTCACCCCTCCACTTT. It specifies CASSQLGSYNSPLHF.